The rows below give T cell receptor beta chains drawn from one sample of a study of T-cell reconstitution after alpha-beta-depleted transplantation in children. TCRdb itself ran the PCR reads through MiXCR, one entry per CDR3 protein. The data show about 400,000 distinct CDR3 sequences, 13% seen once. The sample was PBMCs, taken from the stem cell graft. All receptors derive from a human donor who donated a stem cell graft to a child with Fanconi anemia. The CDR3 runs from the conserved cysteine through the conserved F or W. Fields, in order: CDR3 DNA, CDR3 protein, D gene, J gene, clone size, V gene. A D gene is named only where the DNA matches it firmly. Only some rows state a clone size, as once, few, many or a class for expanded clones.

TGTGCCAGCAATAGACAGGGAGGAGGAAACACTGAAGCTTTCTTT	CASNRQGGGNTEAFF	TRBD1	TRBJ1-1	-	TRBV6-5
TGCGCCAGCAGCCCGGGGCAGACCGGGGAGCTGTTTTTT	CASSPGQTGELFF	-	TRBJ2-2	-	TRBV5-1
TGTGCCAGCAGTTACCAGGGGTCCTCCTACGAGCAGTACTTC	CASSYQGSSYEQYF	-	TRBJ2-7	many	TRBV6-5
TGTGCCAGCAGCCCGATATGGACTAGGAGAAAGGAGACCCAGTACTTC	CASSPIWTRRKETQYF	TRBD2	TRBJ2-5	many	TRBV5-5
TGTGCCAGCAGCTCCATAGGGGGTTACAATGAGCAGTTCTTC	CASSSIGGYNEQFF	-	TRBJ2-1	-	TRBV7-6
TGCGCCAGCAGCCAAGAAGTAGCGGGGGGTGCAGATACGCAGTATTTT	CASSQEVAGGADTQYF	TRBD2	TRBJ2-3	many	TRBV4-3
TGTGCCAGTAGTATGTTGGCAGGGGGCACTGAAGCTTTCTTT	CASSMLAGGTEAFF	TRBD1	TRBJ1-1	-	TRBV19
TGTGCCAGCAGTTTAAGGCTAGCGGGGCCGACTACAGATACGCAGTATTTT	CASSLRLAGPTTDTQYF	TRBD2	TRBJ2-3	few	TRBV12-3/TRBV12-4
TGTGCCAGCAGCCAAGTTCCGGGGAACACTGAAGCTTTCTTT	CASSQVPGNTEAFF	-	TRBJ1-1	-	TRBV3-1
TGTGCCAGCAAGGATAAGCCTGCCACTGAAGCTTTCTTT	CASKDKPATEAFF	-	TRBJ1-1	once	TRBV2
TGTGCCAGCAGCCAAGATGGGACAGGGCTGAACACCGGGGAGCTGTTTTTT	CASSQDGTGLNTGELFF	TRBD1	TRBJ2-2	-	TRBV4-2
TGTGCCAGCAGCCACGCAGGGGCGCGTCAGCCCCAGCATTTT	CASSHAGARQPQHF	-	TRBJ1-5	few	TRBV3-1
TGCAGTGCTAGAGATCTCTTAGGACAGGGGAACACTGAAGCTTTCTTT	CSARDLLGQGNTEAFF	TRBD1	TRBJ1-1	few	TRBV20-1
TGTGCCAGCAGTACCCGAAGGATTGATGGCTACACCTTC	CASSTRRIDGYTF	-	TRBJ1-2	few	TRBV6-2/TRBV6-3
TGTGCCAGCAGTGGCGGCCGAGGAGACTCTGGAAACACCATATATTTT	CASSGGRGDSGNTIYF	-	TRBJ1-3	-	TRBV2
TGTGCCTGGAGTCACCTGCGGGGCTACACCTTC	CAWSHLRGYTF	-	TRBJ1-2	few	TRBV30
TGTGCCAGCAGCTCCGGGGGTGGCGAGCAGTACTTC	CASSSGGGEQYF	-	TRBJ2-7	many	TRBV11-2
TGTGCCAGCAGTTTTCCTACAGGGAAAAATGAGCAGTTCTTC	CASSFPTGKNEQFF	-	TRBJ2-1	few	TRBV12-3/TRBV12-4
TGTGCCAGCAGCTTAGGACAGGGGGTGAAACTGTTTTTT	CASSLGQGVKLFF	TRBD1	TRBJ1-4	few	TRBV7-2
TGTGCCAGCAGTCAATCGACTCGGGGCTACACCTTC	CASSQSTRGYTF	-	TRBJ1-2	-	TRBV6-2/TRBV6-3
TGTGCCAGCAGCTTCAAGCACTCCAATGAGCAGTTCTTC	CASSFKHSNEQFF	-	TRBJ2-1	many	TRBV11-3
TGCGCCAGCAGCCCTACTGGACAGGGGAGCACCGGGGAGCTGTTTTTT	CASSPTGQGSTGELFF	TRBD1	TRBJ2-2	-	TRBV5-1
TGTGCCAGCAGCTCAGGTCCTTTAACAGGGGTAAGAGATACGCAGTATTTT	CASSSGPLTGVRDTQYF	TRBD1	TRBJ2-3	many	TRBV7-9
TGTGCCAGCACCCTACCTCGACAGGGGCCGTTCTTC	CASTLPRQGPFF	TRBD1	TRBJ2-1	few	TRBV28
TGTGCCAGCAGCCCCCTTAGCGGGGGGGCCACAGATACGCAGTATTTT	CASSPLSGGATDTQYF	TRBD2	TRBJ2-3	many	TRBV9
TGTGCCATCAGTGGTTACAGGGGGCAAGGGGATACGCAGTATTTT	CAISGYRGQGDTQYF	TRBD1	TRBJ2-3	few	TRBV10-3
TGCAGCGGTTCCGGGACAGGGCCAGATACGCAGTATTTT	CSGSGTGPDTQYF	TRBD1	TRBJ2-3	many	TRBV29-1
TGCGCCAGCAGCTTGATGTGGCAGGGCGGAAATGAGCAGTTCTTC	CASSLMWQGGNEQFF	-	TRBJ2-1	-	TRBV5-1
TGTGCCAGCAGCCATTCGGGTACCGGCGGCTACACCTTC	CASSHSGTGGYTF	-	TRBJ1-2	few	TRBV14
TGTGCCAGCAGTTGGGACAGGGATTACAATGAGCAGTTCTTC	CASSWDRDYNEQFF	TRBD1	TRBJ2-1	-	TRBV6-5
TGTGCCAGCAGTGAACTAGCGGGGAGCACAGATACGCAGTATTTT	CASSELAGSTDTQYF	TRBD2	TRBJ2-3	-	TRBV2